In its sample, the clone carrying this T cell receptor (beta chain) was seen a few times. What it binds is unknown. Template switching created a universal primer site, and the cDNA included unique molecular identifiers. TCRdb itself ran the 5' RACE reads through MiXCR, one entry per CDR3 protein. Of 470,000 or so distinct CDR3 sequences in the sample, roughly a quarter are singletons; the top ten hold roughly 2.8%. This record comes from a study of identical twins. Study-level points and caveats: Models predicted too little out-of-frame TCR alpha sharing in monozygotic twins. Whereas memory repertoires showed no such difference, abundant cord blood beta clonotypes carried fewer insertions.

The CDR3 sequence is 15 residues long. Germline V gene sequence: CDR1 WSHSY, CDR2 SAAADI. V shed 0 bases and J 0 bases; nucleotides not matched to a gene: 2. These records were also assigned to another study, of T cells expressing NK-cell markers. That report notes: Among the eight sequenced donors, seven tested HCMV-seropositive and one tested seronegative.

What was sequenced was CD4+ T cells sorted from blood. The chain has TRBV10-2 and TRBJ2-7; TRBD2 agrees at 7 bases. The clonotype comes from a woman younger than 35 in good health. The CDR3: CASSESAGVSYEQYF. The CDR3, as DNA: TGCGCCAGCAGTGAGTCCGCGGGAGTCTCCTACGAGCAGTACTTC.